This TCR beta chain was found in a study of blood T cell repertoires in COVID-19 (dated by TCRdb to 2020 to 2021). Turning to the overall study: The collaborator samples originated in the United States, Italy and Spain and spanned the acute and convalescent phases of COVID-19. Subjects who had been exposed to COVID-19, were actively infected with it, or had recovered from it provided the deeply sampled blood TCRbeta repertoires that made up the dataset. A de-identified subject ID, COVID-19 status, age in years and sex were almost always included in the sample metadata. Samples were obtained from the ongoing ImmuneRACE study (first 160 participants) and from about 1,300 subjects provided by 6 global collaborators. A freely available public database, intended as a resource for researchers studying the immune response to SARS-CoV-2, is where the repertoires were released. HLA class I and class II types, where available, came from metadata supplied by the sample provider rather than from assay-based typing. The prospective study material was composed of cDNA or gDNA derived from T cells, B-cell-depleted T cells, or PBMCs.

Overall results and qualifications from the work: Clinical and demographic metadata were provided uncurated, with the amount varying by source and participant.

The CDR3, cysteine through phenylalanine, is 17 amino acids long. Of all the DNA, just the CDR3 is kept, 51 bases in frame from base 1. V lost 0 bases and J lost 2 bases; the stretch between them is 16 bases long. For CDR1 and CDR2, the germline V gene (reference sequence) lists SEHNR and FQNEAQ. Collaborating institutions collected whole blood in K2EDTA tubes following their own protocols. Collaborator samples were shipped for TCRbeta analysis as frozen whole blood, isolated PBMCs, or DNA extracted from either sample type. In the case of this clone: Its antigen is not yet known. The record has no base qualities; no much larger clone is one base away.

TCRbeta CDR3 regions were amplified from genomic DNA using the immunoSEQ Assay, a bias-controlled multiplex PCR. The paper's data handling went like this. The number of nucleated cells in each sample was estimated by amplification of reference gene primers within the assay. To quantify the absolute abundance of each unique TCRbeta CDR3 rearrangement, sequence reads were collapsed and filtered. For each sample, productive Simpson clonality was calculated as the square root of Simpson's diversity index across productive rearrangements. The clones in this table, taken by TCRdb from immuneACCESS, are in-frame only. Not every clone is retained; where verified, under half of the shortfall comes from an unresolved V gene, and the cause of the rest is unknown. From that table come the V and J calls and clone size; the DNA was used to work out D and trimming. The sample table contains over 200,000 clones; only one count was recorded for 65% to 85% of them. The leading ten clones occupy approximately 5.3% of the sample.

The sequencing input was peripheral blood. The chain is made from TRBV7-9 and TRBJ1-1; TRBD1 is a weak D gene call, 5 bases matching. The clonotype comes from a man of 80 years or more with acute or convalescent COVID-19. The nucleotides read TGTGCCAGCAGCTTAGCGACAGTACCCTTAGAAAACACTGAAGCTTTCTTT. This sequence encodes CASSLATVPLENTEAFF.